This passage covers 23 T cell receptor beta chains from one sample sequenced in a study of siplizumab effects on memory and regulatory T cells. Clones were read by immunoSEQ multiplex PCR, and TCRdb kept only the in-frame ones, dropping some. The table records thousands of clones, about 72% of them present only once. The sequencing sample was made of effector memory CD8+ T cells sorted from blood. Regarding subset: unstimulated CD8+ effector memory T cells. Source of these receptors: a human donor in good health.

There are a few counts of this clone. The chain combines TRBV6-5 with TRBJ2-3, with D unclear. The V gene's germline CDR1 is MNHEY and CDR2 SVGAGI. V lost 2 bases and J lost 0, with 3 bases in between. There are 13 residues in the CDR3. Here the CDR3 reads CASSYRSTDTQYF. CDR3 coding DNA: TGTGCCAGCAGTTACCGTAGCACAGATACGCAGTATTTT.

The rearrangement links TRBV7-6 to TRBJ1-6; the D is unclear. The length of the CDR3 is 16 residues. The germline V gene has CDR1 SGHVS and CDR2 FNYEAQ. Between the trimmed V and J ends, which lost 0 bases and 3 bases, there was a span of 9 bases. CDR3 in amino acids: CASSLAGRLYNSPLHF. As DNA, the CDR3 is TGTGCCAGCAGCTTAGCTGGGCGGCTCTATAATTCACCCCTCCACTTT.

This clone appeared a single time. The chain combines TRBV2 with TRBJ2-7; 8 bases agree with TRBD1. The CDR3 runs to 17 residues. Germline-derived CDR1 and CDR2 are SNHLY and FYNNEI. Trimming removed 6 bases from V and 0 bases from J; junction bases left unmatched: 13. CDR3 residues: CASSLVQGAPFSYEQYF. For the CDR3, the DNA is TGTGCCAGCAGCCTTGTTCAGGGGGCCCCCTTCTCCTACGAGCAGTACTTC. Looking up the rest from reference TRBV2 and TRBJ2-7 gives the full variable domain: EPEVTQTPSHQVTQMGQEVILRCVPISNHLYFYWYRQILGQKVEFLVSFYNNEISEKSEIFDDQFSVERPDGSNFTLKIRSTKLEDSAMYFCASSLVQGAPFSYEQYFGPGTRLTVT.

The chain links TRBV6-1 to TRBJ2-1; TRBD2 aligns across 12 bases. Germline loops: CDR1 MNHNS, CDR2 SASEGT. The CDR3 runs to 15 residues. V dropped 5 bases and J dropped 2; count of bases not matched to a gene: 1. DNA for the CDR3: TGTGCCAGCAGTCCTAGCGGGGGGGCCTACAATGAGCAGTTCTTC. Its protein product is CASSPSGGAYNEQFF.

The chain has TRBV27 and TRBJ2-7, with a weak D call TRBD1 (5 bases). Germline CDR1 is MNHEY and CDR2 is SMNVEV (reference sequence). This CDR3 is 14 amino acids long. V lost 6 bases and J 4 bases, leaving 16 bases between the germline ends. Here the CDR3 reads CASSKTAYAYEQYF. In DNA form, the CDR3 reads TGTGCCAGCAGCAAGACAGCCTACGCTTACGAGCAGTACTTC.

The chain employs TRBV5-8 and TRBJ2-7; 7 nucleotides agree with TRBD2. The germline V gene has CDR1 SGHTS and CDR2 YDEGEE. This CDR3 comprises 12 residues. The trim removed 0 bases at V and 6 bases at J, leaving 0 bases unmatched. The CDR3: CASSLASGEQYF. In DNA form, the CDR3 reads TGTGCCAGCAGCTTGGCTAGCGGCGAGCAGTACTTC.

The chain carries TRBV13 and TRBJ1-1; the D is unclear. Germline CDR1 reads PRHDT; CDR2 reads FYEKMQ (reference sequence). This CDR3 is built from 13 residues. V shed 5 bases and J shed 1 base, with 8 bases lying between them. CDR3 sequence (DNA): TGTGCCAGCAGCCCTTGGGAGAACACTGAAGCTTTCTTT. Its protein product is CASSPWENTEAFF. The full variable domain, in which reference TRBV13 and TRBJ1-1 provide the parts outside the CDR3, is AAGVIQSPRHLIKEKRETATLKCYPIPRHDTVYWYQQGPGQDPQFLISFYEKMQSDKGSIPDRFSAQQFSDYHSELNMSSLELGDSALYFCASSPWENTEAFFGQGTRLTVV.

This clone is classed as medium-sized. DNA of the CDR3: TGTGCCACCAGCGGAACAGGGAGATGGCAGCCCCAGCATTTT. Translation: CATSGTGRWQPQHF. The chain joins TRBV15 to TRBJ1-5, with D possibly TRBD1 on 6 matching bases. The germline V gene has CDR1 LNHNV and CDR2 YYDKDF (reference sequence). This CDR3 is 14 amino acids long. V was trimmed by 5 bases and J by 7 bases, leaving 15 bases between them.

This sequence joins TRBV6-4 and TRBJ2-2; D is possibly TRBD2 (6 bases). The V gene's germline CDR1 is MRHNA and CDR2 SNTAGT. Deletions cut 5 bases from V and 3 bases from J, with 10 bases between. The CDR3 runs 14 residues. The CDR3 DNA follows: TGTGCCAGCAGTACTTCTAGCGACACCGGGGAGCTGTTTTTT. Protein: CASSTSSDTGELFF.

The CDR3 reads CASRVLAGNYNEQFF. For the CDR3, the DNA is TGTGCCAGCAGGGTACTAGCGGGAAACTACAATGAGCAGTTCTTC. V is TRBV6-1 and J is TRBJ2-1; 10 bases match TRBD2. Germline V gene data show CDR1 as MNHNS and CDR2 as SASEGT. The CDR3 sequence is 15 residues long. The trim removed 6 bases at V and 3 bases at J, leaving 5 bases unmatched.

The V call is TRBV19, the J call TRBJ1-1, with unresolved D. Germline-derived CDR1 and CDR2 are LNHDA and SQIVND (reference sequence). The germline V and J ends were trimmed by 9 bases and 3 bases, with 14 bases remaining between them. This CDR3 contains 13 residues. The CDR3 bases are TGTGCCAGCAAGTATAGTGGATACACTGAAGCTTTCTTT. Translation gives CASKYSGYTEAFF.

The J gene is TRBJ2-7, the V gene TRBV5-1; D is tentatively TRBD1 or TRBD2 (5 bases each). Germline V gives CDR1 SGHRS, CDR2 YFSETQ. The CDR3 has 13 residues. Trimming shortened V by 0 bases and J by 4 bases, and 8 bases separated the two germline ends. The CDR3 protein is CASSLGGRYEQYF. CDR3 bases: TGCGCCAGCAGCTTGGGGGGACGATACGAGCAGTACTTC.

CDR3 DNA: TGTGCCAGCAGTGAGACTAGCGGGAGTCAATACGAGCAGTACTTC. Amino acids: CASSETSGSQYEQYF. The rearrangement links TRBV6-4 to TRBJ2-7; 12 bases are a match to TRBD2. Per the germline V gene, CDR1 is MRHNA and CDR2 is SNTAGT. CDR3 length equals 15 residues. The trim removed 3 bases at V and 4 bases at J, leaving 4 bases unmatched.

The chain carries TRBV6-6 and TRBJ2-2; D is undetermined. Germline loops: CDR1 MNHNY, CDR2 SVGAGI (reference sequence). This CDR3 is 15 amino acids long. V lost 4 bases, J lost 7 bases, and 16 bases lay in between. CDR3: CASSSQDQQDGELFF. In nucleotides, the CDR3 is TGTGCCAGCAGTTCCCAGGACCAGCAAGACGGGGAGCTGTTTTTT.

Details on this clone: At one end, the junction sequence differs from germline, possibly due to a read error. The rearrangement links TRBV2 to TRBJ2-5; 7 nucleotides align to TRBD1. This CDR3 region has 15 residues. Germline-derived CDR1 and CDR2 are SNHLY and FYNNEI. CDR3 DNA sequence: TGTGCCAGCAGGGAAGGGGGCTTGGGGCGAGAGACCCAGTACTTC. Its translation: CASREGGLGRETQYF.

Ten or more counts support this clone. V and J are TRBV6-4 and TRBJ2-3, with D unresolved. Looked up from germline, CDR1 is MRHNA and CDR2 is SNTAGT. The germline V and J ends were trimmed by 2 bases and 2 bases, with 5 bases remaining between them. This CDR3 comprises 13 residues. For the CDR3, the DNA is TGTGCCAGCAGTGACAGGGCCACAGATACGCAGTATTTT. Amino acid sequence: CASSDRATDTQYF.

Only a few counts were recorded for this clone. The chain couples TRBV7-9 to TRBJ2-7; maybe TRBD2 (5 bases). The V gene lost 7 bases and the J gene lost 1 base, with 17 bases spanning the gap. Germline V CDR1 and CDR2: SEHNR, FQNEAQ (reference sequence). This CDR3 is built from 15 residues. The CDR3 DNA sequence: TGTGCCAGCACGAGTACTAGTCGTAGTTCCTACGAGCAGTACTTC. Its protein product is CASTSTSRSSYEQYF.

This clone has only a few counts. V and J are TRBV19 and TRBJ2-7, with TRBD2 matching 7 bases. This CDR3 has 15 amino acids. Germline V gene sequence: CDR1 LNHDA, CDR2 SQIVND (reference sequence). J was trimmed by 5 bases and V by 3 bases; bases with no gene match: 10. DNA for the CDR3: TGTGCCAGTAGTATCCAAGCGGGAAGAACCCACGAGCAGTACTTC. Protein sequence: CASSIQAGRTHEQYF.

This rearrangement joins TRBV5-1 to TRBJ2-5; D may be TRBD2 (5 bases). The CDR3 extends over 14 amino acids. Trimming removed 0 bases from V and 1 base from J, with 7 bases in between. CDR1 is SGHRS and CDR2 is YFSETQ in the germline V gene. The CDR3 nucleotides are TGCGCCAGCAGCTTGGTCGGGATCCAAGAGACCCAGTACTTC. The encoded protein is CASSLVGIQETQYF.

The rearrangement links TRBV6-5 to TRBJ2-1, with unresolved D. The germline V and J ends were trimmed by 2 bases and 10 bases, with 9 bases remaining between them. Germline lookup yields CDR1 MNHEY and CDR2 SVGAGI. The CDR3 is 12 amino acids. CDR3: CASSYVLGEQFF. CDR3 nucleotides: TGTGCCAGCAGTTACGTTCTCGGAGAGCAGTTCTTC.

The chain links TRBV6-4 to TRBJ2-1, with unresolved D. Trimming removed 0 bases from V and 3 bases from J, with 3 bases in between. CDR1 and CDR2 from the germline V gene are MRHNA and SNTAGT. CDR3 size: 13 residues. In DNA, the CDR3 is TGTGCCAGCAGTGACTCGAGCTACAATGAGCAGTTCTTC. It translates to CASSDSSYNEQFF.

The chain joins TRBV19 to TRBJ2-5, with a weak D call TRBD1 (6 bases). V was clipped by 6 bases and J by 3 bases, with 11 bases between them. Germline V lookup: CDR1 LNHDA, CDR2 SQIVND (reference sequence). The CDR3 extends over 13 amino acids. The chain's CDR3 is CASRQQGEETQYF. The CDR3 DNA follows: TGTGCCAGTAGACAACAGGGTGAAGAGACCCAGTACTTC.

The chain uses TRBV25-1 and TRBJ2-5; no clear D. V lost 3 bases and J lost 2, with 10 bases in between. Germline V gene sequence: CDR1 MGHDK, CDR2 SYGVNS. This CDR3 contains 14 residues. CDR3 in amino acids: CASSDSREQETQYF. In nucleotides, the CDR3 is TGTGCCAGCAGTGATTCCCGAGAACAAGAGACCCAGTACTTC.